The 27 T cell receptor beta chains below all came from one sample that was sequenced in a study of T cell changes during pregnancy in multiple sclerosis. The repertoire was sequenced with immunoSEQ multiplex PCR; TCRdb's copy has only in-frame clones and lacks some. There are 70,000 to 95,000 clones in the sample; approximately 90% occur only once, and approximately 2.1% lies in the top ten. The material was peripheral blood, obtained in the second trimester of pregnancy. Receptors originate from a female donor in good health, enrolled as a control in a pregnancy study.

J is TRBJ1-6 and V is TRBV7-6; 7 bases are shared with TRBD1. J was trimmed by 9 bases and V by 1 base; bases with no gene match: 9. Germline CDR1 reads SGHVS; CDR2 reads FNYEAQ. CDR3 size: 16 residues. The CDR3 sequence is CASSLGPDRASSPLHF. The CDR3 nucleotides are TGTGCCAGCAGCTTAGGCCCCGACAGGGCGAGTTCACCCCTCCACTTT. Full variable domain (remainder filled in from reference TRBV7-6 and TRBJ1-6): GAGVSQSPRYKVTKRGQDVALRCDPISGHVSLYWYRQALGQGPEFLTYFNYEAQQDKSGLPNDRFSAERPEGSISTLTIQRTEQRDSAMYRCASSLGPDRASSPLHFGNGTRLTVT.

This clone was seen a single time. The chain joins TRBV4-3 to TRBJ1-1, with TRBD1 matching 9 bases. This CDR3 comprises 16 residues. In germline, CDR1 is LGHNA, CDR2 YSLEER. After removal of 3 bases from V and 5 bases from J, the junction contained 10 bases not matched to a gene. The CDR3 bases are TGCGCCAGCAGCCAGACACGAGGACAGGGGAGGACTGAAGCTTTCTTT. Its protein is CASSQTRGQGRTEAFF.

The V gene is TRBV6-1, the J gene TRBJ1-5; 8 bases match TRBD1. The V gene end was trimmed by 6 bases and the J gene end by 9 bases; junction bases not matched to a gene: 10. Germline loops: CDR1 MNHNS, CDR2 SASEGT. The CDR3 totals 14 residues. DNA for the CDR3: TGTGCCAGCAGCAAGACAGGGGCCGGGAGGCCCCAGCATTTT. This sequence encodes CASSKTGAGRPQHF.

The CDR3 DNA reads as TGTGCCAGCAGCCCCGAGAGCCAAGAGACCCAGTACTTC. This codes for CASSPESQETQYF. The rearrangement uses TRBV5-6 and TRBJ2-5; unclear D gene. In germline, CDR1 is SGHDT, CDR2 YYEEEE. Trimming took off 4 bases at V and 1 base at J, with 8 bases between the two ends. This CDR3 comprises 13 residues. Full variable domain (outside the CDR3, taken from reference TRBV5-6 and TRBJ2-5): DAGVTQSPTHLIKTRGQQVTLRCSPKSGHDTVSWYQQALGQGPQFIFQYYEEEERQRGNFPDRFSGHQFPNYSSELNVNALLLGDSALYLCASSPESQETQYFGPGTRLLVL.

The chain couples TRBV28 to TRBJ1-5, with no clear D. V was trimmed by 2 bases and J by 11 bases, leaving 10 bases between them. Germline lookup yields CDR1 MDHEN and CDR2 SYDVKM. The length of the CDR3 is 12 residues. CDR3 sequence: CASSLRLESQHF. CDR3 coding DNA: TGTGCCAGCAGTTTAAGACTTGAATCCCAGCATTTT.

The chain carries TRBV25-1 and TRBJ1-3; no reliable D call. Looked up from germline, CDR1 is MGHDK and CDR2 is SYGVNS. The length of the CDR3 is 16 residues. V shed 7 bases and J shed 2 bases, with 18 bases lying between them. CDR3 sequence (DNA): TGTGCCAGCACCGGAGGGCCTCGGGCGCCTGGAAACACCATATATTTT. Amino acids: CASTGGPRAPGNTIYF. Variable domain in full (rest from reference TRBV25-1 and TRBJ1-3): EADIYQTPRYLVIGTGKKITLECSQTMGHDKMYWYQQDPGMELHLIHYSYGVNSTEKGDLSSESTVSRIRTEHFPLTLESARPSHTSQYLCASTGGPRAPGNTIYFGEGSWLTVV.

This chain connects TRBV4-3 to TRBJ1-6, with 7 bases lining up with TRBD1. Germline V gives CDR1 LGHNA, CDR2 YSLEER. The CDR3 extends over 13 amino acids. V dropped 0 bases and J dropped 15; count of bases not matched to a gene: 5. This CDR3 is CASSQDRGGYLHF. CDR3 bases: TGCGCCAGCAGCCAAGATAGAGGGGGCTACCTCCACTTT.

The rearrangement links TRBV7-9 to TRBJ1-3; D gene uncertain. V was shortened by 5 bases and J by 4 bases, with 21 bases between the two germline ends. In germline, CDR1 is SEHNR, CDR2 FQNEAQ (reference sequence). The CDR3 contains 17 residues. The CDR3 DNA sequence: TGTGCCAGCAGCCCTACCGAAGGGAGAGTAGAAGGAAACACCATATATTTT. This encodes CASSPTEGRVEGNTIYF.

The genes are TRBV13 and TRBJ1-4; 7 bases agree with TRBD1. The CDR3 sequence is 16 residues long. V dropped 4 bases and J dropped 7; count of bases not matched to a gene: 12. Germline assignment: CDR1 PRHDT and CDR2 FYEKMQ (reference sequence). The CDR3 sequence: CASSSRQGTIREKLFF. The CDR3 DNA is TGTGCCAGCAGCTCCCGACAGGGTACGATTCGTGAAAAACTGTTTTTT. Full variable domain (missing parts from reference TRBV13 and TRBJ1-4): AAGVIQSPRHLIKEKRETATLKCYPIPRHDTVYWYQQGPGQDPQFLISFYEKMQSDKGSIPDRFSAQQFSDYHSELNMSSLELGDSALYFCASSSRQGTIREKLFFGSGTQLSVL.

The chain combines TRBV18 with TRBJ1-2; 7 bases line up with TRBD1. The CDR3 consists of 15 residues. The ends lost 1 base at V and 1 base at J; junction bases unmatched: 3. Germline loops: CDR1 KGHSH, CDR2 LQKENI. The CDR3: CASSPRDSVNYGYTF. The DNA of the CDR3 is TGTGCCAGCTCACCACGGGACAGCGTTAACTATGGCTACACCTTC.

The V call is TRBV7-9, the J call TRBJ1-6; D might be TRBD1 (6 bases). V was pared by 4 bases and J by 0 bases, with 13 bases between. CDR3 length equals 17 residues. Germline CDR1 is SEHNR and CDR2 is FQNEAQ (reference sequence). CDR3 sequence (DNA): TGTGCCAGCAGCTCGCCCAGGGGAAACTCCTATAATTCACCCCTCCACTTT. Protein: CASSSPRGNSYNSPLHF. Full variable domain (missing parts from reference TRBV7-9 and TRBJ1-6): DTGVSQNPRHKITKRGQNVTFRCDPISEHNRLYWYRQTLGQGPEFLTYFQNEAQLEKSRLLSDRFSAERPKGSFSTLEIQRTEQGDSAMYLCASSSPRGNSYNSPLHFGNGTRLTVT.

The chain joins TRBV4-3 to TRBJ1-4; 8 nucleotides align to TRBD1. The CDR3 spans 15 residues. CDR1 and CDR2 (germline): LGHNA, YSLEER. Losses at the gene ends were 2 bases for V and 7 bases for J; bases not matched to a gene: 6. CDR3 nucleotide sequence: TGCGCCAGCAGCCAATCTCAGGGGGCCAGTGAAAAACTGTTTTTT. This encodes CASSQSQGASEKLFF.

This clone appeared once. CDR3 DNA sequence: TGCGCCAGCAGCCAAGGAGCGGACAGCTACTACGAGCAGTACTTC. This codes for CASSQGADSYYEQYF. The V call is TRBV4-1, the J call TRBJ2-7; maybe TRBD1 (6 bases). This CDR3 region has 15 residues. Trimming left V 1 base short and J 3 bases short, with 13 bases between. CDR1 is MGHRA and CDR2 is YSYEKL in the germline V gene.

The genes are TRBV4-3 and TRBJ1-6; D is ambiguous. Between the trimmed V and J ends, which lost 8 bases and 0 bases, there was a span of 11 bases. The CDR3 has 15 residues. Looked up from germline, CDR1 is LGHNA and CDR2 is YSLEER. This chain's CDR3 is CASGEASSYNSPLHF. In nucleotides, the CDR3 is TGCGCCAGCGGGGAGGCGAGCTCCTATAATTCACCCCTCCACTTT.

The chain joins TRBV11-1 to TRBJ1-1; the match to TRBD1 covers 9 bases. Germline values: CDR1 SGHAT, CDR2 FQDESV (reference sequence). The junction had 5 bases not matched to a gene; V was cut back by 3 bases and J by 6 bases. CDR3 length: 14 residues. DNA for the CDR3: TGTGCCAGCAGCTTTCACGGGACAGGGTCTGAAGCTTTCTTT. It yields the protein CASSFHGTGSEAFF.

J is TRBJ1-1 and V is TRBV7-9, with D possibly being TRBD1 (6 bases). The CDR3 sequence is 14 residues long. V lost 0 bases, J lost 7 bases, and 12 bases lay in between. Germline CDR1 reads SEHNR; CDR2 reads FQNEAQ (reference sequence). CDR3 DNA sequence: TGTGCCAGCAGCTTAGCCGGGGGGCAGGGTGAAGCTTTCTTT. As protein: CASSLAGGQGEAFF.

This chain connects TRBV7-2 to TRBJ2-3, with D maybe TRBD1 (5 bases). Germline assignment: CDR1 SGHTA and CDR2 FQGNSA. CDR3 size: 15 residues. Trimming cost V 1 base and J 2 bases, with 10 bases left between them. The DNA for the CDR3 is TGTGCCAGCAGCTTAGACTCCAGGGACACAGATACGCAGTATTTT. It specifies CASSLDSRDTDTQYF.

The chain has TRBV5-4 and TRBJ1-2; 7 nucleotides match TRBD1. V was clipped by 4 bases and J by 7 bases; unmatched bases: 13. CDR1 is SGHNT and CDR2 is YYREEE in the germline V gene (reference sequence). CDR3 length equals 15 residues. CDR3: CASSLSLDRASGYTF. CDR3 bases: TGTGCCAGCAGCCTATCCCTTGACAGGGCCTCTGGCTACACCTTC. Based on the CDR3 plus reference TRBV5-4 and TRBJ1-2, the full variable domain is ETGVTQSPTHLIKTRGQQVTLRCSSQSGHNTVSWYQQALGQGPQFIFQYYREEENGRGNFPPRFSGLQFPNYSSELNVNALELDDSALYLCASSLSLDRASGYTFGSGTRLTVV.

J is TRBJ1-2 and V is TRBV4-2; D remains ambiguous. Trimming removed 0 bases at V and 7 bases at J, with 15 bases between. The germline gives CDR1 LGHNA, CDR2 YNFKEQ. The CDR3 consists of 15 residues. The CDR3: CASSQDVQRVSGYTF. CDR3 bases: TGTGCCAGCAGCCAAGATGTGCAGAGGGTATCTGGCTACACCTTC.

The rearrangement uses TRBV7-2 and TRBJ1-1, with unresolved D. Germline lookup yields CDR1 SGHTA and CDR2 FQGNSA. There are 13 residues in the CDR3. The V and J ends lost 2 bases and 1 base respectively, with 5 bases between them. CDR3 region: CASSLRRNTEAFF. The CDR3 nucleotides are TGTGCCAGCAGCTTAAGGAGGAACACTGAAGCTTTCTTT.

This rearrangement joins TRBV25-1 to TRBJ1-2, with no clear D. This CDR3 has 16 amino acids. Between the trimmed V and J ends, which lost 2 bases and 2 bases, there was a span of 15 bases. Germline values: CDR1 MGHDK, CDR2 SYGVNS. CDR3 coding DNA: TGTGCCAGCAGTGAAGGGCCGCTAAATCCCAACTATGGCTACACCTTC. Translating it yields CASSEGPLNPNYGYTF.

This clone was seen a single time. The chain employs TRBV7-9 and TRBJ2-7, with TRBD2 identical over 7 bases. Germline V gene data show CDR1 as SEHNR and CDR2 as FQNEAQ (reference sequence). V dropped 5 bases and J dropped 4; count of bases not matched to a gene: 14. The CDR3 contains 16 residues. CDR3 amino acids: CASSRSGGGGKYEQYF. DNA for the CDR3: TGTGCCAGCAGCCGATCCGGCGGCGGGGGAAAATACGAGCAGTACTTC.

The chain joins TRBV10-2 to TRBJ1-5; the match to TRBD1 covers 10 bases. This CDR3 comprises 15 residues. The germline CDR1 and CDR2 sequences are WSHSY and SAAADI. The J segment lost 3 bases and the V segment lost 6 bases, leaving 5 bases of the junction unmatched. The chain's CDR3 is CASRSGTGANQPQHF. Written as DNA, the CDR3 is TGCGCCAGCAGATCCGGGACAGGGGCCAATCAGCCCCAGCATTTT.

J is TRBJ1-5 and V is TRBV5-8; tentative D call: TRBD1 (6 bases). CDR3 length: 15 residues. The V end lost 4 bases, the J end lost 3 bases, and 14 bases lay between the germline ends. Germline loops: CDR1 SGHTS, CDR2 YDEGEE. Written as DNA, the CDR3 is TGTGCCAGCAGCCCCGGACAGAAAATCAATCAGCCCCAGCATTTT. This translates into CASSPGQKINQPQHF. Using reference TRBV5-8 and TRBJ1-5 for the parts outside the CDR3, the full variable domain is EAGVTQSPTHLIKTRGQQATLRCSPISGHTSVYWYQQALGLGLQFLLWYDEGEERNRGNFPPRFSGRQFPNYSSELNVNALELEDSALYLCASSPGQKINQPQHFGDGTRLSIL.

This chain connects TRBV19 to TRBJ1-5, with D unclear. Germline lookup yields CDR1 LNHDA and CDR2 SQIVND (reference sequence). V lost 7 bases, J lost 0 bases, and 7 bases lay in between. The CDR3 has 13 residues. The CDR3 sequence: CASKEDSNQPQHF. The CDR3 DNA reads TGTGCCAGTAAAGAGGATAGCAATCAGCCCCAGCATTTT. Full variable domain (remainder filled in from reference TRBV19 and TRBJ1-5): DGGITQSPKYLFRKEGQNVTLSCEQNLNHDAMYWYRQDPGQGLRLIYYSQIVNDFQKGDIAEGYSVSREKKESFPLTVTSAQKNPTAFYLCASKEDSNQPQHFGDGTRLSIL.

The chain is built from TRBV12-5 and TRBJ1-2; no clear D gene. The germline CDR1 and CDR2 sequences are LGHNT and FRNRAP. V was pared by 5 bases and J by 7 bases, with 17 bases between. This CDR3 is 14 amino acids long. CDR3 coding DNA: TGTGCTAGTGGTCCCGGGGATCGTAAAAGTGGCTACACCTTC. Its translation: CASGPGDRKSGYTF. The full variable domain, in which reference TRBV12-5 and TRBJ1-2 provide the parts outside the CDR3, is DARVTQTPRHKVTEMGQEVTMRCQPILGHNTVFWYRQTMMQGLELLAYFRNRAPLDDSGMPKDRFSAEMPDATLATLKIQPSEPRDSAVYFCASGPGDRKSGYTFGSGTRLTVV.

The chain uses TRBV4-3 and TRBJ1-3, with 9 bases identical to TRBD1. The CDR3 contains 16 residues. Germline V gene data show CDR1 as LGHNA and CDR2 as YSLEER. V gave up 6 bases and J gave up 1 base; unmatched junction bases: 7. DNA of the CDR3: TGCGCCAGCAGTAGGGACAGGGTTTCATCTGGAAACACCATATATTTT. Amino acids: CASSRDRVSSGNTIYF.